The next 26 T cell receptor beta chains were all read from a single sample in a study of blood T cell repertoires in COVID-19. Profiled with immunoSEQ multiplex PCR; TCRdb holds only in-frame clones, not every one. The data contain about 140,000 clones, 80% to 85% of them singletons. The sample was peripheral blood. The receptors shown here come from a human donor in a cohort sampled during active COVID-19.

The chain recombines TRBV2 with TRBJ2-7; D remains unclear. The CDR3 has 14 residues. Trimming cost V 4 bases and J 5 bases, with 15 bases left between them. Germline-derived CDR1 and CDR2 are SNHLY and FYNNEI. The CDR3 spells CASSGELLAHEQYF. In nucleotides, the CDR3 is TGTGCCAGCAGTGGAGAGCTCCTCGCCCACGAGCAGTACTTC. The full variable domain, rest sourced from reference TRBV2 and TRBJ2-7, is EPEVTQTPSHQVTQMGQEVILRCVPISNHLYFYWYRQILGQKVEFLVSFYNNEISEKSEIFDDQFSVERPDGSNFTLKIRSTKLEDSAMYFCASSGELLAHEQYFGPGTRLTVT.

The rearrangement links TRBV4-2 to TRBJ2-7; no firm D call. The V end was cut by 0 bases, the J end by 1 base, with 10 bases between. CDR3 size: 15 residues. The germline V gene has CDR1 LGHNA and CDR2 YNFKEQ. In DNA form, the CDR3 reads TGTGCCAGCAGCCAAGATCTGAGTAGTTCCTACGAGCAGTACTTC. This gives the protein CASSQDLSSSYEQYF.

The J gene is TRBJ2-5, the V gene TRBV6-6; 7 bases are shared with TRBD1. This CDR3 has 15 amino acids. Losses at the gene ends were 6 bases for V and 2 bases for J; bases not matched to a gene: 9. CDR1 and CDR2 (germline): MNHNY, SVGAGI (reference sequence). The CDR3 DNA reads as TGTGCCAGCAGATCCTGGGACAGCAAACAAGAGACCCAGTACTTC. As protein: CASRSWDSKQETQYF.

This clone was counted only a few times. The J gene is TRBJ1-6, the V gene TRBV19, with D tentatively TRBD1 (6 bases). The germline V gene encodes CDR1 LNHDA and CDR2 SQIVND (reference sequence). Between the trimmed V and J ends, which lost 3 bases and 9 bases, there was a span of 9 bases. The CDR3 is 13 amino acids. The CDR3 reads CASSIDRPSPLHF. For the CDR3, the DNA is TGTGCCAGTAGTATCGACAGGCCTTCACCCCTCCACTTT.

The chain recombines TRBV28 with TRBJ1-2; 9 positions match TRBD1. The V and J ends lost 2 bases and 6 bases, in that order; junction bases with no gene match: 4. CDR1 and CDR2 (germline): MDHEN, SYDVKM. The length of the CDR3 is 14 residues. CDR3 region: CASSLETGGNGYTF. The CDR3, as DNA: TGTGCCAGCAGTTTAGAGACAGGGGGAAATGGCTACACCTTC.

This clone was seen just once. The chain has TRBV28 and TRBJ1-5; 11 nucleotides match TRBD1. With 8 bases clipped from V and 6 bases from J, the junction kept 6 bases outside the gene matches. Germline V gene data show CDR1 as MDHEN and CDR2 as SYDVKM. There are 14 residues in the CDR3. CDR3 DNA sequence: TGTGCCAGCGGAAGGACAGGGGGCGGTCAGCCCCAGCATTTT. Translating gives CASGRTGGGQPQHF.

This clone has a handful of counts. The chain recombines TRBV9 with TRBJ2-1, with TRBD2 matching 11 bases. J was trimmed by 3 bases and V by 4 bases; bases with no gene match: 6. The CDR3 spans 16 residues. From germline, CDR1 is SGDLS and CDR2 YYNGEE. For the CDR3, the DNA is TGTGCCAGCAGCCCGACGGGGACTAGCGGCTACAATGAGCAGTTCTTC. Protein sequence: CASSPTGTSGYNEQFF. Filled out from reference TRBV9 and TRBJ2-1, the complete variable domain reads DSGVTQTPKHLITATGQRVTLRCSPRSGDLSVYWYQQSLDQGLQFLIQYYNGEERAKGNILERFSAQQFPDLHSELNLSSLELGDSALYFCASSPTGTSGYNEQFFGPGTRLTVL.

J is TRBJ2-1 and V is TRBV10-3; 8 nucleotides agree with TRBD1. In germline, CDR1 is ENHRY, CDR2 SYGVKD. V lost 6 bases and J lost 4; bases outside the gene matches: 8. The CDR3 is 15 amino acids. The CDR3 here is CAIRSSGGEYNEQFF. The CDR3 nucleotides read TGTGCCATCAGAAGCTCAGGGGGCGAATACAATGAGCAGTTCTTC.

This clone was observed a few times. The CDR3 reads CASSLAGGARSGELFF. DNA for the CDR3: TGTGCCAGCAGCTTAGCCGGGGGGGCAAGGTCCGGGGAGCTGTTTTTT. The V call is TRBV7-6, the J call TRBJ2-2; 8 nucleotides agree with TRBD2. This CDR3 spans 16 amino acids. V was clipped by 0 bases and J by 6 bases; unmatched bases: 6. Germline CDR1 is SGHVS and CDR2 is FNYEAQ.

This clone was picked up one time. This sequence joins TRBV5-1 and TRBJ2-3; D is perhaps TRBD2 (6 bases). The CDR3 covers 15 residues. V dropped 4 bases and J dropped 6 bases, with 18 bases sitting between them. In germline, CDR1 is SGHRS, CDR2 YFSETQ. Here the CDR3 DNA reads TGCGCCAGCAGCCCCGCGGAGGGCGGATGGGATACGCAGTATTTT. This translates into CASSPAEGGWDTQYF.

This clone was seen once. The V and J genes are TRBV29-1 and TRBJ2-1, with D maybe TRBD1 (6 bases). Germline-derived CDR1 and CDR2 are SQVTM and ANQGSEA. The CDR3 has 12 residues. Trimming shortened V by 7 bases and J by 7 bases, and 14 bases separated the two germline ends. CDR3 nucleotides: TGCAGCGGGGTAGGGGGAGCGAATGAGCAGTTCTTC. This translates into CSGVGGANEQFF.

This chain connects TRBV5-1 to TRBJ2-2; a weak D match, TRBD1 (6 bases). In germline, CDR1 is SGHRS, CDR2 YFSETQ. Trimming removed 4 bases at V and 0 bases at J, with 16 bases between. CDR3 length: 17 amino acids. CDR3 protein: CASSTNPDRTNTGELFF. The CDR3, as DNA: TGCGCCAGCAGCACCAACCCGGACAGAACGAACACCGGGGAGCTGTTTTTT. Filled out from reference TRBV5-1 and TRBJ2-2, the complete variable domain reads KAGVTQTPRYLIKTRGQQVTLSCSPISGHRSVSWYQQTPGQGLQFLFEYFSETQRNKGNFPGRFSGRQFSNSRSEMNVSTLELGDSALYLCASSTNPDRTNTGELFFGEGSRLTVL.

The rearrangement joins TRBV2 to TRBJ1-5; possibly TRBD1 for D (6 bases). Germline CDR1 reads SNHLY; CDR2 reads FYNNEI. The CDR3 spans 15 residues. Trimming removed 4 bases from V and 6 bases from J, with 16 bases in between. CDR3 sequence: CASSGNLGGGQPQHF. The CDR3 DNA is TGTGCCAGCAGTGGGAACCTAGGGGGGGGTCAGCCCCAGCATTTT.

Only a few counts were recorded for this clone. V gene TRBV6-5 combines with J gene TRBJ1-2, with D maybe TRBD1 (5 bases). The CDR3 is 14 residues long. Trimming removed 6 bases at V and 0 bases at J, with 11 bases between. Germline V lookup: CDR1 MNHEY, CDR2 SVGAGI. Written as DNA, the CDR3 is TGTGCCAGCAGAGGGCAGGGAACTAACTATGGCTACACCTTC. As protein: CASRGQGTNYGYTF.

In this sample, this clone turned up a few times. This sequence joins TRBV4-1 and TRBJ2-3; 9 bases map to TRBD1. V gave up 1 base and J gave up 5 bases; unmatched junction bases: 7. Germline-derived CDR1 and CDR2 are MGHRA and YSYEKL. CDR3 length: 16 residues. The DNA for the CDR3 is TGCGCCAGCAGCCAAGGGGACAGGGTCATTGGAGATACGCAGTATTTT. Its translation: CASSQGDRVIGDTQYF.

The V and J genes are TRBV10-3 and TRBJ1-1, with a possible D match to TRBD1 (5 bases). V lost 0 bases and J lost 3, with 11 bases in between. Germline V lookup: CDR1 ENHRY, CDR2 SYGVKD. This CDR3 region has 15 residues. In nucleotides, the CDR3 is TGTGCCATCAGTGAGTCGGGGGGAATGGACACTGAAGCTTTCTTT. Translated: CAISESGGMDTEAFF.

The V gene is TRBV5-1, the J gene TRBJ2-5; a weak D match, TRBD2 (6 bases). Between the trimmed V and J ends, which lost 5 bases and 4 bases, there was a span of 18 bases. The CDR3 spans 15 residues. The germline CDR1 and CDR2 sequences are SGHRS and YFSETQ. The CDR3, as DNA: TGCGCCAGCAGTTTTGGGCGGGGAGGCCCAGAGACCCAGTACTTC. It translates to CASSFGRGGPETQYF.

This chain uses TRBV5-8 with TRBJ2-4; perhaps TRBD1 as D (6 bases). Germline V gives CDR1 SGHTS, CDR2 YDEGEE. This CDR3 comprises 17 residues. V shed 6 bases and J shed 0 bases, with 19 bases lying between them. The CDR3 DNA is TGTGCCAGCACTCTCAGTCCCGGACAGATAGCCAAAAACATTCAGTACTTC. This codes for CASTLSPGQIAKNIQYF.

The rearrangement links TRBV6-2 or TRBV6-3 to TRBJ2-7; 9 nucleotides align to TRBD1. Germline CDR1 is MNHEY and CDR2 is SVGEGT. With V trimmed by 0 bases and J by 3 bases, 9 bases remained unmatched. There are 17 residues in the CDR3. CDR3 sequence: CASSYSYFRTGDYEQYF. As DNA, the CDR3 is TGTGCCAGCAGTTACTCTTATTTCCGGACAGGGGACTACGAGCAGTACTTC.

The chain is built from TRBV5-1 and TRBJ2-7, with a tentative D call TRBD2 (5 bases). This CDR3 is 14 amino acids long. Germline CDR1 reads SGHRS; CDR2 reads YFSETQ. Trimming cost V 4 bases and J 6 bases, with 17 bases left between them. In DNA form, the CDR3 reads TGCGCCAGCAGCCCAGCGTTGAGCGGAGTCGAGCAGTACTTC. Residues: CASSPALSGVEQYF.

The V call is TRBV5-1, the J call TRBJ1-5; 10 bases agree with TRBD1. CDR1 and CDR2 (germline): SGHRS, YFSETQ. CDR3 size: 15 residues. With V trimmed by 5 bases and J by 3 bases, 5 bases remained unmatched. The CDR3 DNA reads TGCGCCAGCAGTTCGGGACAGGGGAACAATCAGCCCCAGCATTTT. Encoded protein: CASSSGQGNNQPQHF.

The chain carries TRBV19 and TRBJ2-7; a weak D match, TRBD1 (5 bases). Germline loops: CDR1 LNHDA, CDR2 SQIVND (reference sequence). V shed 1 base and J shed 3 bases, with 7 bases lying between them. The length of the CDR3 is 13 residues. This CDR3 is CASSIGDSYEQYF. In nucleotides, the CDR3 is TGTGCCAGTAGTATAGGTGACAGCTACGAGCAGTACTTC. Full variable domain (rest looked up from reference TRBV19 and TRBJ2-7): DGGITQSPKYLFRKEGQNVTLSCEQNLNHDAMYWYRQDPGQGLRLIYYSQIVNDFQKGDIAEGYSVSREKKESFPLTVTSAQKNPTAFYLCASSIGDSYEQYFGPGTRLTVT.

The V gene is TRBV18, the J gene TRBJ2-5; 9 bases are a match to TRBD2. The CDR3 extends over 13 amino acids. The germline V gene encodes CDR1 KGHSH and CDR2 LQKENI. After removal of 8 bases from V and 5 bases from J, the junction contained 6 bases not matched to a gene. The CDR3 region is CASAGLAGETQYF. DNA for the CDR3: TGTGCCAGCGCGGGACTAGCTGGGGAGACCCAGTACTTC.

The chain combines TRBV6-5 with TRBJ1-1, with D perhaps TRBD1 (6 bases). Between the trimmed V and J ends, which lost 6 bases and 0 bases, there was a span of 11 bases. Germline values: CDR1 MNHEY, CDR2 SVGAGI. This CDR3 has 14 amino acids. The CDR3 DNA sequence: TGTGCCAGCAGGGCTACAGGGCTGAACACTGAAGCTTTCTTT. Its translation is CASRATGLNTEAFF.

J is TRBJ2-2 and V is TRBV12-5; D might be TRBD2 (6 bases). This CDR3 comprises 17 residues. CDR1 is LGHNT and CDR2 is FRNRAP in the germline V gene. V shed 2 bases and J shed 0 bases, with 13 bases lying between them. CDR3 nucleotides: TGTGCTAGTGGTTTGACGCGGGACGCGACGAACACCGGGGAGCTGTTTTTT. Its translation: CASGLTRDATNTGELFF.

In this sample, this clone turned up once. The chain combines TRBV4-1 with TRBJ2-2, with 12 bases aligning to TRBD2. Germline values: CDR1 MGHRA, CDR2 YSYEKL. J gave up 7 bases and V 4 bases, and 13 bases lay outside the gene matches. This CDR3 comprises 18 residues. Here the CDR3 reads CASSLKPSGGAMDGELFF. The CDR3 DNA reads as TGCGCCAGCAGCCTAAAACCTAGCGGGGGGGCTATGGACGGGGAGCTGTTTTTT.